A single sample is the source of the 23 T cell receptor beta chains below, sequenced in a study of T cell responses to AZD1222 COVID-19 vaccine. Sequenced by immunoSEQ multiplex PCR; TCRdb stores in-frame clones only, minus some. Among about 150,000 clones listed, 85% to 90% were seen once. The sequences come from peripheral blood, collected 28 days after the second AZD1222 dose. These receptor sequences come from an adult who received the AZD1222 COVID-19 vaccine.

Remarks on this clone: The same CDR3 is also encoded by other DNA sequences in this sample. V and J are TRBV5-1 and TRBJ2-5, with D perhaps TRBD1 (6 bases). The V end was cut by 0 bases, the J end by 5 bases, with 8 bases between. Germline CDR1 reads SGHRS; CDR2 reads YFSETQ. This CDR3 has 13 amino acids. The CDR3 sequence is CASSLDRVETQYF. In DNA form, the CDR3 reads TGCGCCAGCAGCTTGGACAGGGTCGAGACCCAGTACTTC.

The genes are TRBV7-2 and TRBJ1-5; maybe TRBD1 (5 bases). Germline lookup yields CDR1 SGHTA and CDR2 FQGNSA. V shed 0 bases and J shed 6 bases, with 15 bases lying between them. There are 16 residues in the CDR3. The CDR3 is CASSLAPRAASQPQHF. CDR3 DNA: TGTGCCAGCAGCTTAGCCCCCAGGGCGGCGAGTCAGCCCCAGCATTTT. The variable domain in full, completed from reference TRBV7-2 and TRBJ1-5, reads GAGVSQSPSNKVTEKGKDVELRCDPISGHTALYWYRQSLGQGLEFLIYFQGNSAPDKSGLPSDRFSAERTGGSVSTLTIQRTQQEDSAVYLCASSLAPRAASQPQHFGDGTRLSIL.

CDR3: CAISEATEAFGNEQYF. For the CDR3, the DNA is TGTGCCATCAGTGAGGCAACGGAGGCTTTTGGTAACGAGCAGTACTTC. J is TRBJ2-7 and V is TRBV10-3, with D perhaps matching TRBD2 (5 bases). The CDR3 length is 16 residues. Between the trimmed V and J ends, which lost 2 bases and 5 bases, there was a span of 19 bases. Germline CDR1 is ENHRY and CDR2 is SYGVKD.

V gene TRBV5-6 combines with J gene TRBJ2-7; D not resolved. Germline V gene lookup returns CDR1 SGHDT and CDR2 YYEEEE. This CDR3 comprises 12 residues. The germline V and J ends were trimmed by 4 bases and 8 bases, with 13 bases remaining between them. CDR3 in DNA: TGTGCCAGCAGCCCTGTAGGGCAGCAGCAGTACTTC. It translates to CASSPVGQQQYF.

The gene calls are TRBV28 and TRBJ2-2, with no clear D. V lost 6 bases to trimming and J lost 2 bases, with 4 bases between them. The length of the CDR3 is 12 residues. Germline loops: CDR1 MDHEN, CDR2 SYDVKM. The CDR3, as DNA: TGTGCCAGCAGAACTAACACCGGGGAGCTGTTTTTT. Its translation is CASRTNTGELFF.

The chain carries TRBV5-1 and TRBJ2-1; maybe TRBD2 (5 bases). The CDR3 totals 15 residues. V gave up 4 bases and J gave up 3 bases, with 14 bases separating them. Germline V CDR1 and CDR2: SGHRS, YFSETQ. CDR3 region: CASSLDSSHYNEQFF. The CDR3 DNA is TGCGCCAGCAGCCTGGACTCTTCCCACTACAATGAGCAGTTCTTC.

The chain joins TRBV7-6 to TRBJ2-7, with TRBD2 identical over 9 bases. This CDR3 is built from 14 residues. Germline CDR1 is SGHVS and CDR2 is FNYEAQ. Losses at the gene ends were 0 bases for V and 5 bases for J; bases not matched to a gene: 2. CDR3: CASSLAAGGNEQYF. In DNA, the CDR3 is TGTGCCAGCAGCTTAGCGGCGGGAGGGAACGAGCAGTACTTC.

J is TRBJ1-1 and V is TRBV6-5; tentatively, D is TRBD1 (6 bases). Germline CDR1 is MNHEY and CDR2 is SVGAGI. V shed 7 bases and J shed 4 bases, with 19 bases lying between them. The CDR3 is 15 residues long. CDR3 residues: CASTDRRGAFTEAFF. CDR3 nucleotides: TGTGCCAGCACCGACCGGCGGGGGGCCTTCACTGAAGCTTTCTTT.

This clone has only one observation. The chain couples TRBV20-1 to TRBJ2-7; the match to TRBD1 covers 7 bases. The ends lost 3 bases at V and 1 base at J; junction bases unmatched: 24. Germline V CDR1 and CDR2: DFQATT, SNEGSKA (reference sequence). The CDR3 runs to 20 residues. This CDR3 reads CSASITIDRVQDTPSYEQYF. CDR3 DNA sequence: TGCAGTGCTAGTATTACCATTGACAGGGTACAGGATACTCCTTCCTACGAGCAGTACTTC.

The chain carries TRBV24-1 and TRBJ2-7; D might be TRBD1 or TRBD2, each matching 5 bases. V was shortened by 9 bases and J by 0 bases, with 14 bases between the two germline ends. The CDR3 has 14 residues. CDR1 is KGHDR and CDR2 is SFDVKD in the germline V gene. The CDR3 spells CATQGAGGSYEQYF. The DNA for the CDR3 is TGTGCCACCCAAGGAGCTGGGGGCTCCTACGAGCAGTACTTC.

A few counts support this clone. The chain joins TRBV9 to TRBJ1-3; 8 nucleotides line up with TRBD1. Germline CDR1 reads SGDLS; CDR2 reads YYNGEE. The CDR3 spans 16 residues. V was pared by 4 bases and J by 4 bases, with 10 bases of the junction left unmatched. The CDR3 here is CASSSTSGGFGNTIYF. In DNA form, the CDR3 reads TGTGCCAGCAGCTCAACCTCAGGGGGCTTCGGAAACACCATATATTTT.

The chain couples TRBV30 to TRBJ2-7; D is possibly TRBD2 (6 bases). The CDR3 consists of 12 residues. V was shortened by 4 bases and J by 7 bases, with 14 bases between the two germline ends. CDR1 and CDR2 (germline): GTSNPN, SVGIG (reference sequence). The DNA for the CDR3 is TGTGCCTGGACCGGAGGGCAGTTTGAGCAGTACTTC. Encoded protein: CAWTGGQFEQYF.

This clone was recorded a few times. The genes are TRBV7-9 and TRBJ2-2, with 8 positions matching TRBD2. Per germline, CDR1 SEHNR and CDR2 FQNEAQ (reference sequence). The CDR3 is made up of 16 amino acids. V lost 9 bases to trimming and J lost 5 bases; unmatched junction nucleotides: 14. In nucleotides, the CDR3 is TGTGCCAGTCAGGGTAGCGGGACCTCGGGGACCGGGGAGCTGTTTTTT. Translated, it gives CASQGSGTSGTGELFF.

The chain links TRBV4-3 to TRBJ2-7; the match to TRBD2 covers 9 bases. CDR3 length: 18 amino acids. The ends lost 0 bases at V and 0 bases at J; junction bases unmatched: 9. From germline, CDR1 is LGHNA and CDR2 YSLEER. The CDR3 DNA is TGCGCCAGCAGCCAAGATTTACCTAGCGGGGCAAGCTCCTACGAGCAGTACTTC. It translates to CASSQDLPSGASSYEQYF.

There are many counts of this clone. The V gene is TRBV7-9, the J gene TRBJ2-7; tentatively, D is TRBD1 or TRBD2 (7 bases each). V was trimmed by 4 bases and J by 3 bases, leaving 13 bases between them. Germline V gives CDR1 SEHNR, CDR2 FQNEAQ (reference sequence). The CDR3 loop spans 14 amino acids. The CDR3 here is CASSSGGADYEQYF. CDR3 nucleotides: TGTGCCAGCAGCTCAGGGGGGGCGGACTACGAGCAGTACTTC.

This clone was counted a single time. This rearrangement joins TRBV6-1 to TRBJ2-2; 9 nucleotides match TRBD1. The trim removed 3 bases at V and 4 bases at J, leaving 6 bases unmatched. The CDR3 length is 16 residues. Germline V lookup: CDR1 MNHNS, CDR2 SASEGT. In DNA form, the CDR3 reads TGTGCCAGCAGTGAGAGGACAGGGGCGTTCACCGGGGAGCTGTTTTTT. This encodes CASSERTGAFTGELFF.

The V gene is TRBV28, the J gene TRBJ1-1; no reliable D call. The V gene lost 5 bases and the J gene lost 7 bases, with 8 bases spanning the gap. Per germline, CDR1 MDHEN and CDR2 SYDVKM. There are 11 residues in the CDR3. In DNA, the CDR3 is TGTGCCAGCAGTACGTATAGTGAAGCTTTCTTT. Its translation: CASSTYSEAFF.

This chain connects TRBV3-1 (or the pseudogene TRBV3-2) to TRBJ1-6, with D perhaps matching TRBD1 (6 bases). The CDR3 extends over 14 amino acids. V gave up 5 bases and J gave up 6 bases, with 11 bases separating them. Germline loops: CDR1 LGHDT, CDR2 YNNKEL (reference sequence). The CDR3 DNA sequence: TGTGCCAGCAGCTTCCGGGACACTAATTCACCCCTCCACTTT. It encodes CASSFRDTNSPLHF.

This clone was seen a few times. The rearrangement uses TRBV29-1 and TRBJ2-7; 9 bases line up with TRBD2. The germline gives CDR1 SQVTM, CDR2 ANQGSEA. The CDR3 consists of 15 residues. V was pared by 1 base and J by 5 bases, with 9 bases of the junction left unmatched. As DNA, the CDR3 is TGCAGCGTTGAAGCTGCGGGAGGGGCAAGAAACGAGCAGTACTTC. Translated, it gives CSVEAAGGARNEQYF.

The V gene is TRBV15, the J gene TRBJ2-1, with D perhaps TRBD2 (5 bases). Germline V CDR1 and CDR2: LNHNV, YYDKDF (reference sequence). Trimming stripped 3 bases from V and 5 bases from J, with 20 bases between. This CDR3 comprises 17 residues. CDR3 bases: TGTGCCACCAGCAGCAACCTTCGGCGGGTTTTGCACAATGAGCAGTTCTTC. It encodes CATSSNLRRVLHNEQFF.

The gene calls are TRBV5-4 and TRBJ1-2; TRBD1 might be the D (6 bases). CDR3 length equals 14 residues. From germline, CDR1 is SGHNT and CDR2 YYREEE (reference sequence). Trimming pared 0 bases from V and 8 bases from J, leaving 14 bases between. The CDR3 bases are TGTGCCAGCAGCTTGGACGGGGGGCAAAGAGGCTACACCTTC. It specifies CASSLDGGQRGYTF.

The CDR3 loop reads CASSRGLAGETQYF. The CDR3 region has the DNA TGTGCCAGCAGCCGGGGACTAGCTGGGGAGACCCAGTACTTC. J is TRBJ2-5 and V is TRBV7-2; 9 bases align to TRBD2. The CDR3 totals 14 residues. V was clipped by 5 bases and J by 5 bases; unmatched bases: 6. CDR1 and CDR2 (germline): SGHTA, FQGNSA.

The chain couples TRBV5-1 to TRBJ2-7, with 10 bases matching TRBD1. V lost 4 bases, J lost 5 bases, and 6 bases stayed unmatched. CDR1 and CDR2 from the germline V gene are SGHRS and YFSETQ. The CDR3 extends over 14 amino acids. The CDR3 sequence: CASSPGQGPHEQYF. In DNA, the CDR3 is TGCGCCAGCAGCCCGGGACAGGGGCCCCACGAGCAGTACTTC.